The 11 T cell receptor beta chains in this list originate from one sample, sequenced in a study of cytomegalovirus exposure and HLA in healthy donors. The primer mix had 60 Vbeta and 13 Jbeta primers. This table comes from immunoSEQ multiplex PCR, and its TCRdb copy is limited to in-frame clones, with some not included. The table shows about 190,000 clones, with approximately 75% occurring only once. The sample consisted of PBMCs. These receptor sequences come from a man aged 25-45 years in good health and CMV-seropositive.

The V gene is TRBV7-2, the J gene TRBJ2-3, with a possible D match to TRBD2 (6 bases). Per germline, CDR1 SGHTA and CDR2 FQGNSA. With 5 bases removed from V and 4 bases from J, the gap between germline ends came to 19 bases. The CDR3 covers 16 residues. The CDR3 loop is CASSPPGLEESDTQYF. For the CDR3, the DNA is TGTGCCAGCAGCCCCCCGGGACTGGAAGAATCAGATACGCAGTATTTT.

This clone was counted once. The rearrangement uses TRBV7-3 and TRBJ2-2; 9 bases map to TRBD1. CDR3 length: 17 residues. V lost 5 bases and J lost 5; bases outside the gene matches: 12. The germline CDR1 and CDR2 sequences are SGHTA and FQGTGA. CDR3 sequence reads: CASSLRPDRGNTGELFF. In DNA, the CDR3 is TGTGCCAGCAGCCTTCGCCCGGACAGGGGAAATACCGGGGAGCTGTTTTTT.

V usage is TRBV5-4 and J usage is TRBJ2-1, with unresolved D. This CDR3 comprises 11 residues. Trimming left V 1 base short and J 9 bases short, with 5 bases between. Germline CDR1 SGHNT, CDR2 YYREEE (reference sequence). Here the CDR3 reads CASSLSREQFF. The CDR3 nucleotides read TGTGCCAGCAGCTTGAGCCGTGAGCAGTTCTTC.

V is TRBV18 and J is TRBJ2-7; D perhaps matches TRBD1 (6 bases). Between the trimmed V and J ends, which lost 3 bases and 5 bases, there was a span of 17 bases. The CDR3 contains 15 residues. CDR1 and CDR2 from the germline V gene are KGHSH and LQKENI. In DNA, the CDR3 is TGTGCCAGCTCACCTAAGTCAGGGGTTTCAGACGAGCAGTACTTC. It translates to CASSPKSGVSDEQYF.

This chain joins TRBV27 and TRBJ2-1; 11 nucleotides line up with TRBD2. The CDR3 consists of 19 residues. Germline V CDR1 and CDR2: MNHEY, SMNVEV (reference sequence). The V segment lost 2 bases and the J segment 2 bases; nucleotides outside the gene matches: 11. The CDR3 bases are TGTGCCAGCAGTTTAAGGGGTAGCGGGAGGGCCGGGACCTACAATGAGCAGTTCTTC. The encoded protein is CASSLRGSGRAGTYNEQFF.

J is TRBJ1-6 and V is TRBV7-2; D possibly corresponds to TRBD1 (5 bases). Between the trimmed V and J ends, which lost 5 bases and 13 bases, there was a span of 12 bases. Germline loops: CDR1 SGHTA, CDR2 FQGNSA. CDR3 size: 12 residues. The CDR3 DNA reads as TGTGCCAGCAGCCCACAGGTCTATCCCCTCCACTTT. Translated, it gives CASSPQVYPLHF.

This clone showed up just a few times. The chain carries TRBV7-9 and TRBJ1-1; no definite D call. Germline V gene sequence: CDR1 SEHNR, CDR2 FQNEAQ (reference sequence). The CDR3 covers 13 residues. The V and J ends lost 2 bases and 6 bases respectively, with 10 bases between them. In nucleotides, the CDR3 is TGTGCCAGCAGCTTAAGCGGGGATCCTGAAGCTTTCTTT. It translates to CASSLSGDPEAFF. Full variable domain (rest looked up from reference TRBV7-9 and TRBJ1-1): DTGVSQNPRHKITKRGQNVTFRCDPISEHNRLYWYRQTLGQGPEFLTYFQNEAQLEKSRLLSDRFSAERPKGSFSTLEIQRTEQGDSAMYLCASSLSGDPEAFFGQGTRLTVV.

The chain combines TRBV25-1 with TRBJ1-4; the D is unclear. The CDR3 covers 14 residues. V was clipped by 5 bases and J by 3 bases, with 10 bases between them. Germline assignment: CDR1 MGHDK and CDR2 SYGVNS. CDR3 protein: CASSPRLANEKLFF. The CDR3 DNA sequence: TGTGCCAGCAGTCCCCGGTTAGCTAATGAAAAACTGTTTTTT.

This chain links TRBV4-1 with TRBJ2-7; 11 bases fit TRBD2. The length of the CDR3 is 16 residues. The germline V gene has CDR1 MGHRA and CDR2 YSYEKL. Trimming took 3 bases from V and 5 from J; bases not matched to a gene: 9. CDR3 coding DNA: TGCGCCAGCAGCCAGGAACTAGCGGGAGCTTACGACGAGCAGTACTTC. It is translated as CASSQELAGAYDEQYF.

This chain links TRBV2 with TRBJ1-6; D call uncertain. This CDR3 is built from 14 residues. The germline gives CDR1 SNHLY, CDR2 FYNNEI. Trimming took 3 bases from V and 4 from J, leaving 7 bases between them. CDR3 loop: CASSDWTYNSPLHF. DNA of the CDR3: TGTGCCAGCAGTGATTGGACTTATAATTCACCCCTCCACTTT.

The CDR3: CASSPSEGAPRCGYTF. The CDR3 DNA reads TGTGCCAGCTCACCTTCAGAGGGGGCCCCTCGTTGTGGCTACACCTTC. The rearrangement links TRBV18 to TRBJ1-2; 7 bases agree with TRBD1. The trim removed 3 bases at V and 7 bases at J, leaving 14 bases unmatched. The CDR3 is made up of 16 amino acids. CDR1 is KGHSH, CDR2 LQKENI, per germline.